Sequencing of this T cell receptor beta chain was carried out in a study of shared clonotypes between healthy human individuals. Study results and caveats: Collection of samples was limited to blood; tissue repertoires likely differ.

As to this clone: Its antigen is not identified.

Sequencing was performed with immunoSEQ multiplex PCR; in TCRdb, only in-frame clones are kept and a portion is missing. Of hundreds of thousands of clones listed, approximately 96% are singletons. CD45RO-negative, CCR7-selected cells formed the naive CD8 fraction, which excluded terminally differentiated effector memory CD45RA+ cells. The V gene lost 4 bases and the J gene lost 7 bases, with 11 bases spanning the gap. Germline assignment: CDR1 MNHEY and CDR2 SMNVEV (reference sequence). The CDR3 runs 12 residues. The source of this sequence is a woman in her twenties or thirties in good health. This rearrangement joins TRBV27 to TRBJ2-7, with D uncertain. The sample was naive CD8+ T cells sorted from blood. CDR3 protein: CASSSDLREQYF. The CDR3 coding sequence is TGTGCCAGCAGTTCGGACCTTAGGGAGCAGTACTTC.